Described below is a single T cell receptor beta chain sequence and its context. The data originate from a study of CD8 T cells in Susac syndrome. Roughly 0.45 to 1 ug RNA was reverse transcribed with random hexamers. TCRdb re-called the immunoSEQ multiplex PCR reads with MiXCR, one entry per CDR3 protein. This sample has about 100,000 distinct CDR3 sequences, with 90% to 95% found just once. V dropped 6 bases and J dropped 3 bases, with 19 bases sitting between them. The CDR3 loop spans 16 amino acids. Germline V CDR1 and CDR2: KGHSH, LQKENI. The V call is TRBV18, the J call TRBJ2-3; a weak D match, TRBD2 (6 bases). This TCR came from a human donor in good health. Specimen: CD8+ T cells from PBMCs. CDR3 sequence reads: CASSETGGTYTDTQYF. The DNA for the CDR3 is TGTGCCAGCTCCGAGACTGGAGGGACGTATACAGATACGCAGTATTTT. Together with reference TRBV18 and TRBJ2-3, the CDR3 gives the full variable domain: NAGVMQNPRHLVRRRGQEARLRCSPMKGHSHVYWYRQLPEEGLKFMVYLQKENIIDESGMPKERFSAEFPKEGPSILRIQQVVRGDSAAYFCASSETGGTYTDTQYFGPGTRLTVL.